Detailed here is one T cell receptor beta chain. The V gene end was trimmed by 7 bases and the J gene end by 0 bases; junction bases not matched to a gene: 4. Germline V gene data show CDR1 as MNHEY and CDR2 as SMNVEV (reference sequence). The CDR3 runs 14 residues. The repertoire was sequenced with immunoSEQ multiplex PCR; TCRdb's copy has only in-frame clones and lacks some. The sample has 45,000 to 55,000 clones, 85% to 95% seen once. The data originate from a study of T cell changes during pregnancy in multiple sclerosis. V is TRBV27 and J is TRBJ2-7, with 9 bases identical to TRBD1. Sequenced here: CD8+ T cells from peripheral blood mononuclear cells, sampled before pregnancy. This receptor was identified in a female donor with multiple sclerosis, enrolled in a pregnancy study. As DNA, the CDR3 is TGTGCCAGCAACAGGGGGCCCAGCTCCTACGAGCAGTACTTC. It codes for CASNRGPSSYEQYF.